The rows below give T cell receptor beta chains drawn from one sample of a study of cytomegalovirus exposure and HLA in healthy donors. Method: immunoSEQ multiplex PCR; TCRdb's copy keeps in-frame clones and lacks some. The profile shows 150,000 or so clones, over 60% of them singletons. Source material: PBMCs. The receptors derive from a woman between 25 and 40 years old in good health and CMV-seropositive. CDR3s include the opening cysteine and the closing phenylalanine or tryptophan. D genes are given only for firm matches. Clone size appears in some rows only: once, few, many, or a class for an expanded clone.

cdr3_nt | cdr3_aa | v_call | d_call | clone_size | j_call
TGTGCCAGCTCCAATGAGGGTTGGACTGAAGCTTTCTTT | CASSNEGWTEAFF | TRBV9 | . | . | TRBJ1-1
TGTGCCAGCAGCTTACTCGCGAGTGAAAAACTGTTTTTT | CASSLLASEKLFF | TRBV7-9 | . | . | TRBJ1-4
TGTGCCACCAGCAGAGATCGAGGCCGCCCGAACACTGAAGCTTTCTTT | CATSRDRGRPNTEAFF | TRBV15 | . | . | TRBJ1-1
TGTGCCAGTATTTACCAGGGGGGAAGCAATCAGCCCCAGCATTTT | CASIYQGGSNQPQHF | TRBV19 | TRBD1 | . | TRBJ1-5
TGTGCCAGCAGTCCTACAGGGAACACTGAAGCTTTCTTT | CASSPTGNTEAFF | TRBV9 | . | . | TRBJ1-1
TGTGCCAGCAGCCCCCGACTAGCGGGAGCCGGGGAGCTGTTTTTT | CASSPRLAGAGELFF | TRBV11-3 | TRBD2 | once | TRBJ2-2
TGTGCCAGTTCGTTTCCGGGACAGGGTTCCCACGAGCAGTACTTC | CASSFPGQGSHEQYF | TRBV28 | TRBD1 | few | TRBJ2-7
TGCGCCAGCAGCTTAAGGACTAGCGGGGGGACTAATGAGCAGTTCTTC | CASSLRTSGGTNEQFF | TRBV5-1 | TRBD2 | . | TRBJ2-1
TGTGCCAGCAGTTTCAGCAGGGCCTACGAGCAGTACTTC | CASSFSRAYEQYF | TRBV27 | . | few | TRBJ2-7
TGTGCCAGCAGTGCCGCGGGGGCAGGCTACGAGCAGTACTTC | CASSAAGAGYEQYF | TRBV25-1 | . | . | TRBJ2-7
TGTGCCAGCAGCTTGGGGGTGGGGGCGTCAGCTTTCTTT | CASSLGVGASAFF | TRBV5-6 | . | . | TRBJ1-1
TGTGCCAGCAGCTTAGGGGGGAGGGAAGAATATGGCTACACCTTC | CASSLGGREEYGYTF | TRBV7-8 | . | . | TRBJ1-2
TGTGCCAGCAGCTATCCATCGTCTGGGACACACGATGAAGCTTTCTTT | CASSYPSSGTHDEAFF | TRBV5-6 | . | . | TRBJ1-1
TGTGCCAGCTCATCGCTGACAGGGGTTAATTCACCCCTCCACTTT | CASSSLTGVNSPLHF | TRBV25-1 | TRBD1 | few | TRBJ1-6
TGTGCCAGCAGCTACCGGGACACTTATCAGCCCCAGCATTTT | CASSYRDTYQPQHF | TRBV7-8 | . | . | TRBJ1-5
TGCGCCAGCAGCTTGGGGGCAGATTGGAGCAATCAGCCCCAGCATTTT | CASSLGADWSNQPQHF | TRBV5-1 | . | . | TRBJ1-5
TGTGCCAGCACCAAGATAGGTAGCGGGAGTAGGGCCGGGGAGCTGTTTTTT | CASTKIGSGSRAGELFF | TRBV4-2 | TRBD2 | . | TRBJ2-2
TGCGCCAGCAGTGGAACCCGGGAGCTAACAGATACGCAGTATTTT | CASSGTRELTDTQYF | TRBV10-1 | . | . | TRBJ2-3
TGCGCCAGCAGCGACGGGGTGAGAAGCTCCTACAATGAGCAGTTCTTC | CASSDGVRSSYNEQFF | TRBV5-1 | . | . | TRBJ2-1
TGTGCCAGCAGTCGGGGGGAGAGACCGACCGATGAAGCTTTCTTT | CASSRGERPTDEAFF | TRBV6-4 | . | once | TRBJ1-1
TGTGCCAGTAGTTTGACAGGAGAGAACACTGAAGCTTTCTTT | CASSLTGENTEAFF | TRBV19 | . | few | TRBJ1-1
TGTGCCAGCAGCTTAGGACAGGGGCCGTTTTTAGGCGGGGAGCTGTTTTTT | CASSLGQGPFLGGELFF | TRBV7-9 | TRBD1 | . | TRBJ2-2
TGTGCCAGCAGCTTAGGGGCTAGCGGGAGACAATACGAGCAGTACTTC | CASSLGASGRQYEQYF | TRBV13 | TRBD2 | few | TRBJ2-7
TGTGCCAGCAGCTTGGGCCCAGAAAACTATGGCTACACCTTC | CASSLGPENYGYTF | TRBV5-8 | . | . | TRBJ1-2
TGTGCCAGCAGCGGTAGGGACAATCTCTACGAGCAGTACTTC | CASSGRDNLYEQYF | TRBV9 | . | once | TRBJ2-7
TGTGCCAGCAGCCAAGAGGGTGACGGGGTCCGGAGCGGTGACACCATATATTTT | CASSQEGDGVRSGDTIYF | TRBV14 | . | . | TRBJ1-3
TGCGCCAGCAGCCAAGATGTAACGGATCCCTCTAGGTACGAGCAGTACTTC | CASSQDVTDPSRYEQYF | TRBV4-1 | . | . | TRBJ2-7
TGTGCCAGCAGCTTAGCTGCGACAGTCAATCAGCCCCAGCATTTT | CASSLAATVNQPQHF | TRBV7-2 | . | . | TRBJ1-5
TGTGCCAGCAGTTACTCGACCGTTAGCGACGAGCAGTACTTC | CASSYSTVSDEQYF | TRBV6-6 | . | once | TRBJ2-7
TGTGCCAGCCGTGTTGGGCAGGGCCCGTTGTGGACCCAGTACTTC | CASRVGQGPLWTQYF | TRBV2 | . | . | TRBJ2-5
TGTGCCAGCAGTTTAGGCGGGGGGTACGAGCAGTACTTC | CASSLGGGYEQYF | TRBV28 | TRBD2 | . | TRBJ2-7
TGTGCCAGCAGCCCAACCCCCCCTGGGCTAGCGGGCGATACGCAGTATTTT | CASSPTPPGLAGDTQYF | TRBV7-3 | TRBD2 | few | TRBJ2-3
TGTGCCAGTAGTATAGCGCTGACTTCTGGAAACACCATATATTTT | CASSIALTSGNTIYF | TRBV19 | . | few | TRBJ1-3
TGTGCCAGCCGCGTGGGCACAGATACGCAGTATTTT | CASRVGTDTQYF | TRBV2 | . | . | TRBJ2-3
TGTGCCAGTACCCGGACGACTAGCGGGAGGGACAATGAGCAGTTCTTC | CASTRTTSGRDNEQFF | TRBV7-8 | TRBD2 | . | TRBJ2-1
TGTGCCACCGAGAGGTATGGGACTAGCGGGAATCAGTACTTC | CATERYGTSGNQYF | TRBV2 | TRBD2 | few | TRBJ2-5
TGTGCCAGCAGCCCCGGGAGGGCCTCCTACGAGCAGTACTTC | CASSPGRASYEQYF | TRBV5-4 | TRBD2 | . | TRBJ2-7
TGCGCCAGCAGCCAGGGACTAGCGGGGGGGAGGACAGATACGCAGTATTTT | CASSQGLAGGRTDTQYF | TRBV4-1 | TRBD2 | . | TRBJ2-3
TGTGCCAGCAGCTCCAACAGAAACACTGAAGCTTTCTTT | CASSSNRNTEAFF | TRBV5-4 | . | . | TRBJ1-1
TGTGCCAGCAGCTTCTGGACAGGGACGAAAGCAGGTGGCTACACCTTC | CASSFWTGTKAGGYTF | TRBV13 | TRBD1 | . | TRBJ1-2
TGTGCCAGCAGCCGGGACAGGGGTTACGAGCAGTACTTC | CASSRDRGYEQYF | TRBV5-6 | TRBD1 | few | TRBJ2-7
TGTGCCAGCAGTCTTCCTCCTAATTTGGCTTTCTTT | CASSLPPNLAFF | TRBV13 | . | few | TRBJ1-1
TGTGCCAGCAGCTTACAATCAGCGGGAGTCCACGAGCAGTACTTC | CASSLQSAGVHEQYF | TRBV11-3 | TRBD2 | . | TRBJ2-7